One and the same sample provided the 5 T cell receptor beta chains below, sequenced in a study of T cell changes during pregnancy in multiple sclerosis. Some clones are missing from TCRdb's copy, which holds only in-frame ones; the method was immunoSEQ multiplex PCR. The table has 30,000 to 45,000 clones, around 92% seen once. Sequencing was performed on CD4+ T cells from peripheral blood mononuclear cells, taken after pregnancy. The receptors here all came from a female donor with multiple sclerosis, enrolled in a pregnancy study.

This chain links TRBV5-1 with TRBJ2-3; D possibly corresponds to TRBD1 (6 bases). CDR1 is SGHRS, CDR2 YFSETQ, per germline. V shed 2 bases and J shed 1 base, with 8 bases lying between them. The CDR3 length is 14 residues. CDR3 region: CASSLQGRTDTQYF. Here the CDR3 DNA reads TGCGCCAGCAGCTTACAGGGTCGCACAGATACGCAGTATTTT.

The chain links TRBV19 to TRBJ1-4; the D is unclear. The CDR3 runs to 13 residues. CDR1 is LNHDA and CDR2 is SQIVND in the germline V gene (reference sequence). V dropped 8 bases and J dropped 6 bases, with 13 bases sitting between them. The CDR3 loop reads CASEARGDEKLFF. The CDR3 DNA follows: TGTGCCAGTGAGGCACGGGGAGATGAAAAACTGTTTTTT.

The V call is TRBV4-2, the J call TRBJ2-1; 10 bases line up with TRBD1. Trimming cost V 0 bases and J 3 bases; bases outside gene matches: 2. The CDR3 runs 16 residues. Germline CDR1 is LGHNA and CDR2 is YNFKEQ. The CDR3 is CASSQDRTGGYNEQFF. CDR3 DNA sequence: TGTGCCAGCAGCCAAGATAGGACAGGGGGCTACAATGAGCAGTTCTTC.

This chain connects TRBV18 to TRBJ2-2; TRBD1 aligns across 10 bases. The CDR3 covers 16 residues. Germline assignment: CDR1 KGHSH and CDR2 LQKENI. V was pared by 1 base and J by 4 bases, with 3 bases of the junction left unmatched. Written as DNA, the CDR3 is TGTGCCAGCTCACCACGGGACAGGGGAATCACCGGGGAGCTGTTTTTT. Residues: CASSPRDRGITGELFF.

The chain uses TRBV20-1 and TRBJ2-1, with D unresolved. CDR1 is DFQATT, CDR2 SNEGSKA, per germline (reference sequence). CDR3 length: 11 amino acids. V lost 6 bases to trimming and J lost 10 bases, with 13 bases between them. The CDR3 nucleotides are TGCAGTGCCCGAGGAAGATTGGAGCAGTTCTTC. Its protein is CSARGRLEQFF.